Presented here are 27 T cell receptor beta chains from one specimen sequenced in a study of OX40 agonist ivuxolimab in advanced cancers. TCRdb's copy holds only in-frame clones and misses some; the assay was immunoSEQ multiplex PCR. The profile shows 50,000 to 70,000 clones, 80% to 85% of them singletons. This material consisted of CD4+ or CD8+ T cells sorted from blood, taken in a trial of the OX40 agonist ivuxolimab. The receptors originated from an adult with an advanced solid tumor such as melanoma, head and neck, liver or kidney cancer.

The V and J genes are TRBV27 and TRBJ2-7, with 8 bases identical to TRBD2. CDR3 length: 17 amino acids. Unmatched junction bases numbered 13, after V lost 2 bases and J lost 4 bases. Germline V gene data show CDR1 as MNHEY and CDR2 as SMNVEV (reference sequence). In DNA form, the CDR3 reads TGTGCCAGCAGTTTAAGGAGTAGCGGGACCCTGGTTTACGAGCAGTACTTC. Residues: CASSLRSSGTLVYEQYF.

The rearrangement joins TRBV12-5 to TRBJ1-4, with D possibly TRBD1 on 5 matching bases. CDR1 and CDR2 (germline): LGHNT, FRNRAP. The CDR3 contains 15 residues. The V end was cut by 3 bases, the J end by 5 bases, with 13 bases between. CDR3 sequence reads: CASGLIMGGNEKLFF. CDR3 bases: TGTGCTAGTGGTTTAATTATGGGGGGAAATGAAAAACTGTTTTTT. The full variable domain, with the rest looked up from reference TRBV12-5 and TRBJ1-4, is DARVTQTPRHKVTEMGQEVTMRCQPILGHNTVFWYRQTMMQGLELLAYFRNRAPLDDSGMPKDRFSAEMPDATLATLKIQPSEPRDSAVYFCASGLIMGGNEKLFFGSGTQLSVL.

As to this clone: Distinct nucleotide sequences in the sample also encode this CDR3. The chain joins TRBV9 to TRBJ2-5; 15 nucleotides line up with TRBD2. The CDR3 length is 18 residues. After removal of 2 bases from V and 2 bases from J, the junction contained 7 bases not matched to a gene. Per germline, CDR1 SGDLS and CDR2 YYNGEE. The CDR3 loop reads CASSVGLAGGPGQETQYF. CDR3 nucleotides: TGTGCCAGCAGCGTTGGACTAGCGGGGGGGCCGGGGCAAGAGACCCAGTACTTC.

This clone was detected a few times. V and J are TRBV9 and TRBJ2-7; 12 positions match TRBD2. The trim removed 2 bases at V and 5 bases at J, leaving 2 bases unmatched. The germline V gene has CDR1 SGDLS and CDR2 YYNGEE. This CDR3 region has 14 residues. CDR3 bases: TGTGCCAGCAGCGTGACTAGCGGGAGTAACGAGCAGTACTTC. Translation gives CASSVTSGSNEQYF.

This chain connects TRBV6-4 to TRBJ2-4, with D possibly being TRBD2 (6 bases). The CDR3 sequence is 15 residues long. CDR1 and CDR2 (germline): MRHNA, SNTAGT. The germline V and J ends were trimmed by 6 bases and 4 bases, with 16 bases remaining between them. The CDR3 sequence: CASRLRRDCKNIQYF. CDR3 DNA: TGTGCCAGCAGACTACGACGGGACTGTAAAAACATTCAGTACTTC.

This CDR3 is CASSYVQGEQFF. The CDR3 coding sequence is TGTGCCAGCAGCTACGTTCAGGGTGAGCAGTTCTTC. The chain couples TRBV11-2 to TRBJ2-1; weak D call: TRBD1 (5 bases). There are 12 residues in the CDR3. The V and J ends lost 4 bases and 9 bases respectively, with 10 bases between them. The germline V gene encodes CDR1 SGHAT and CDR2 FQNNGV.

The chain joins TRBV5-1 to TRBJ2-5, with TRBD1 identical over 7 bases. Trimming took 9 bases from V and 2 from J; bases not matched to a gene: 19. The length of the CDR3 is 17 residues. The V gene's germline CDR1 is SGHRS and CDR2 YFSETQ. DNA for the CDR3: TGCGCCACCTCGAGGGCACAGGGGATCAATGGGCAAGAGACCCAGTACTTC. Amino acid sequence: CATSRAQGINGQETQYF.

This clone turned up a few times. The gene calls are TRBV10-2 and TRBJ2-3; the D gene is possibly TRBD2 (5 bases). V was cut by 0 bases and J by 1 base, with 11 bases left in between. Germline CDR1 is WSHSY and CDR2 is SAAADI. The CDR3 spans 16 residues. In DNA form, the CDR3 reads TGCGCCAGCAGTGAGTCTCGGGGTTGGGGCACAGATACGCAGTATTTT. This encodes CASSESRGWGTDTQYF.

The rearrangement joins TRBV7-9 to TRBJ2-1; no definite D call. V gave up 4 bases and J gave up 9 bases, with 13 bases separating them. The CDR3 is 13 amino acids. Germline V gene sequence: CDR1 SEHNR, CDR2 FQNEAQ (reference sequence). CDR3 in DNA: TGTGCCAGCAGCTCCCTACCTCTCGTTGAGCAGTTCTTC. This gives the protein CASSSLPLVEQFF.

This rearrangement joins TRBV6-1 to TRBJ2-7, with 9 positions matching TRBD1. The CDR3 extends over 15 amino acids. V trimming: 2 bases; J trimming: 2 bases; junction bases outside the gene matches: 4. Per the germline V gene, CDR1 is MNHNS and CDR2 is SASEGT. The CDR3 reads CASSEMGQGTYEQYF. CDR3 nucleotide sequence: TGTGCCAGCAGTGAAATGGGACAGGGAACCTACGAGCAGTACTTC.

The chain carries TRBV6-4 and TRBJ2-1, with D maybe TRBD2 (5 bases). V was cut by 2 bases and J by 4 bases, with 6 bases left in between. The CDR3 spans 13 residues. Germline V CDR1 and CDR2: MRHNA, SNTAGT. CDR3 in amino acids: CASSDTGYNEQFF. The CDR3 region has the DNA TGTGCCAGCAGTGACACGGGGTACAATGAGCAGTTCTTC.

The rearrangement links TRBV27 to TRBJ1-6; D call uncertain. V was clipped by 8 bases and J by 10 bases, with 15 bases between them. The CDR3 sequence is 13 residues long. Looked up from germline, CDR1 is MNHEY and CDR2 is SMNVEV (reference sequence). CDR3 nucleotides: TGTGCCAGCCGCCCGAGGGAAGAATCACCCCTCCACTTT. Its protein product is CASRPREESPLHF.

V usage is TRBV2 and J usage is TRBJ1-3, with D maybe TRBD1 (5 bases). Trimming took off 5 bases at V and 0 bases at J, with 8 bases between the two ends. Germline V lookup: CDR1 SNHLY, CDR2 FYNNEI. The CDR3 contains 14 residues. The CDR3 protein is CASSRGPSGNTIYF. Written as DNA, the CDR3 is TGTGCCAGCAGTAGGGGACCCTCTGGAAACACCATATATTTT.

The gene calls are TRBV5-1 and TRBJ2-4; tentatively, D is TRBD1 or TRBD2 (5 bases each). The V and J ends lost 4 bases and 7 bases respectively, with 15 bases between them. This CDR3 comprises 14 residues. Germline CDR1 reads SGHRS; CDR2 reads YFSETQ. The CDR3 here is CASSPWDLENIQYF. DNA for the CDR3: TGCGCCAGCAGCCCCTGGGACCTGGAGAACATTCAGTACTTC.

The chain couples TRBV11-3 to TRBJ2-1; TRBD1 matches 11 bases. The CDR3 extends over 15 amino acids. Trimming at V came to 5 bases and at J to 7 bases, leaving 7 bases not matched to a gene. CDR1 and CDR2 from the germline V gene are SGHNT and YENEEA. The CDR3 region has the DNA TGTGCCAGCAGCCCCGCCCGGGACAGGGGGAATGAGCAGTTCTTC. Translated: CASSPARDRGNEQFF.

CDR3 DNA: TGTGCCAGCAGCGTAGGGCCGGGCGGCACTGAAGCTTTCTTT. This encodes CASSVGPGGTEAFF. The rearrangement uses TRBV9 and TRBJ1-1, with D unclear. Germline CDR1 is SGDLS and CDR2 is YYNGEE. V lost 0 bases, J lost 4 bases, and 10 bases lay in between. The CDR3 extends over 14 amino acids.

The table lists this clone with a count of one. The V gene is TRBV5-5, the J gene TRBJ2-3; 10 bases are a match to TRBD2. The CDR3 spans 16 residues. The V and J ends lost 0 bases and 7 bases, in that order; junction bases with no gene match: 8. Germline V lookup: CDR1 SGHKS, CDR2 YYEKEE (reference sequence). The CDR3 coding sequence is TGTGCCAGCAGCTTGGTGGTAGCGGGGGGTGGGCATACGCAGTATTTT. Its translation is CASSLVVAGGGHTQYF.

This clone showed up just once. The chain links TRBV7-9 to TRBJ2-7; D perhaps matches TRBD1 (6 bases). The V gene lost 5 bases and the J gene lost 1 base, with 12 bases spanning the gap. CDR1 is SEHNR and CDR2 is FQNEAQ in the germline V gene (reference sequence). The CDR3 consists of 14 residues. The CDR3, as DNA: TGTGCCAGCAGCCGCGACAGGATGTCCTACGAGCAGTACTTC. Translating gives CASSRDRMSYEQYF.

V gene TRBV21-1 combines with J gene TRBJ1-2. TRBV21-1 is a pseudogene locus. The CDR3 is 14 residues long. CDR3 in DNA: TGTGCCAGCAGCAATATAGGAGGCCTCGTGGGCTACACCTTC. Translating it yields CASSNIGGLVGYTF.

The chain couples TRBV6-5 to TRBJ2-1; 12 bases are shared with TRBD2. This CDR3 is built from 15 residues. The V and J ends lost 6 bases and 7 bases, in that order; junction bases with no gene match: 7. The germline CDR1 and CDR2 sequences are MNHEY and SVGAGI. The CDR3 nucleotides are TGTGCCAGCAGGGGACAGGGGACTAGCGGGAATGAGCAGTTCTTC. This codes for CASRGQGTSGNEQFF.

V and J are TRBV9 and TRBJ2-7; D gene unclear. Germline lookup yields CDR1 SGDLS and CDR2 YYNGEE. Trimming pared 2 bases from V and 1 base from J, leaving 13 bases between. The CDR3 covers 15 residues. Here the CDR3 reads CASSVLPGVSYEQYF. CDR3 nucleotide sequence: TGTGCCAGCAGCGTCTTGCCAGGCGTGTCCTACGAGCAGTACTTC.

The V gene is TRBV5-4, the J gene TRBJ1-2; D remains unclear. V shed 2 bases and J shed 6 bases, with 14 bases lying between them. Germline V gives CDR1 SGHNT, CDR2 YYREEE (reference sequence). This CDR3 has 14 amino acids. For the CDR3, the DNA is TGTGCCAGCAGCTTTCCACCGTGGCTTGATGGCTACACCTTC. It encodes CASSFPPWLDGYTF.

This clone was detected only a few times. This chain links TRBV19 with TRBJ2-3; D remains ambiguous. The CDR3 has 13 residues. V lost 7 bases, J lost 5 bases, and 13 bases lay in between. Germline-derived CDR1 and CDR2 are LNHDA and SQIVND (reference sequence). As DNA, the CDR3 is TGTGCCAGTACCACGGAGCCGGGAGATACGCAGTATTTT. Its translation is CASTTEPGDTQYF.

The chain recombines TRBV5-1 with TRBJ2-3; TRBD2 matches at 8 bases. In germline, CDR1 is SGHRS, CDR2 YFSETQ. V was clipped by 7 bases and J by 4 bases; unmatched bases: 8. The CDR3 contains 14 residues. CDR3 residues: CASQTGGQSDTQYF. The CDR3 bases are TGCGCCAGCCAGACGGGGGGGCAGTCAGATACGCAGTATTTT.

This clone is a singleton in its sample. This chain joins TRBV29-1 and TRBJ1-1; no firm D call. The CDR3 is 13 residues long. The germline V and J ends were trimmed by 3 bases and 4 bases, with 12 bases remaining between them. Germline V gene sequence: CDR1 SQVTM, CDR2 ANQGSEA. CDR3 sequence: CSVEPITGTEAFF. DNA for the CDR3: TGCAGCGTTGAGCCGATCACGGGCACTGAAGCTTTCTTT.

This chain's CDR3 is CASNPLAGGPNTGELFF. CDR3 in DNA: TGTGCCAGCAACCCACTAGCGGGAGGGCCGAACACCGGGGAGCTGTTTTTT. The chain has TRBV28 and TRBJ2-2, with 13 bases that match TRBD2. V dropped 7 bases and J dropped 0; count of bases not matched to a gene: 5. The CDR3 extends over 17 amino acids. CDR1 and CDR2 from the germline V gene are MDHEN and SYDVKM.

The J gene is TRBJ1-1, the V gene TRBV7-8, with TRBD1 identical over 9 bases. The junction had 9 bases not matched to a gene; V was cut back by 7 bases and J by 3 bases. This CDR3 region has 15 residues. Germline V gives CDR1 SGHVS, CDR2 FQNEAQ. The DNA of the CDR3 is TGTGCCAGCACCAGGGATGGACAGGGGCACACTGAAGCTTTCTTT. It specifies CASTRDGQGHTEAFF.